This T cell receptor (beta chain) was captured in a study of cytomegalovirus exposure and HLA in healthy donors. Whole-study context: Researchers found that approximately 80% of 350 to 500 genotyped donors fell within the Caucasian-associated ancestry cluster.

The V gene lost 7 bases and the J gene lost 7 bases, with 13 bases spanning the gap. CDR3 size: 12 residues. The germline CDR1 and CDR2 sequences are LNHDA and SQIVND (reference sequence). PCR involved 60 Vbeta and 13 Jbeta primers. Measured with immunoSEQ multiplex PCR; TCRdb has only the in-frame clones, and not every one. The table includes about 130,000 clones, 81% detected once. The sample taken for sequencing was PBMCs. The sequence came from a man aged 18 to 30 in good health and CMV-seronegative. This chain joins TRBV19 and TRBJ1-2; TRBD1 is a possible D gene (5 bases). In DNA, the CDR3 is TGTGCCAGTATAAATTGGCAGGGTGGCTACACCTTC. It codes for CASINWQGGYTF.